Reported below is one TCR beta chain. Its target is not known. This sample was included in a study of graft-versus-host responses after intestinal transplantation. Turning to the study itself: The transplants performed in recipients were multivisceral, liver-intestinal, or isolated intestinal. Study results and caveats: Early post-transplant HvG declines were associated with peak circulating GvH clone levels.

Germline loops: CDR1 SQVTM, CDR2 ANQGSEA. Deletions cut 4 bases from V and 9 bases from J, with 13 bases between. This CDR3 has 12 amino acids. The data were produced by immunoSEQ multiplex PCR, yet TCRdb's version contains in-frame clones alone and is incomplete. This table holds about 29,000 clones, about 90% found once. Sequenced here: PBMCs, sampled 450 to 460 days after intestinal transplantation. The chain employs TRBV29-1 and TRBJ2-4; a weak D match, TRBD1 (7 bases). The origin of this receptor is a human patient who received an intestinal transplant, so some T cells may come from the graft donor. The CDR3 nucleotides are TGCAGCGTTGTACAGGGGAGGTCCATTCAGTACTTC. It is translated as CSVVQGRSIQYF.